Following are 32 T cell receptor beta chains from one sample sequenced in a study of cytomegalovirus exposure and HLA in healthy donors. The data were produced by immunoSEQ multiplex PCR, yet TCRdb's version contains in-frame clones alone and is incomplete. This table has around 300,000 clones, around nine tenths appearing once. Sequencing was performed on PBMCs. These receptors were obtained from a woman younger than 30 in good health and CMV-seronegative.

V and J are TRBV7-3 and TRBJ1-1, with D maybe TRBD1 (5 bases). Germline CDR1 and CDR2: SGHTA and FQGTGA. The CDR3 sequence is 15 residues long. Trimming stripped 0 bases from V and 4 bases from J, with 12 bases between. CDR3 DNA sequence: TGTGCCAGCAGCTTAACAGGGGCTGCACCCACTGAAGCTTTCTTT. Protein product: CASSLTGAAPTEAFF.

A few counts support this clone. V gene TRBV7-8 combines with J gene TRBJ1-2; a possible D gene is TRBD1 (5 bases). V was pared by 5 bases and J by 2 bases, with 15 bases between. Germline V gene sequence: CDR1 SGHVS, CDR2 FQNEAQ. This CDR3 is built from 15 residues. Here the CDR3 reads CASSPPAGGNYGYTF. The CDR3 nucleotides are TGTGCCAGCAGCCCTCCCGCCGGGGGGAACTATGGCTACACCTTC.

Regarding this clone: The same CDR3 can be traced to other DNA sequences in this sample. This rearrangement joins TRBV4-1 to TRBJ2-7, with D perhaps matching TRBD1 (6 bases). The CDR3 extends over 15 amino acids. The V gene lost 4 bases and the J gene lost 1 base, with 14 bases spanning the gap. The V gene's germline CDR1 is MGHRA and CDR2 YSYEKL. CDR3 in DNA: TGCGCCAGCAGCCCGGCCGGGACACGGTCCTACGAGCAGTACTTC. Translated: CASSPAGTRSYEQYF.

V is TRBV5-6 and J is TRBJ1-1; D may be TRBD1 (6 bases). V lost 1 base and J lost 1, with 8 bases in between. The CDR3 loop spans 14 amino acids. Germline V gene data show CDR1 as SGHDT and CDR2 as YYEEEE. The CDR3 coding sequence is TGTGCCAGCAGCTTGACAGGGCGGAACACTGAAGCTTTCTTT. Its translation: CASSLTGRNTEAFF. Full variable domain (rest looked up from reference TRBV5-6 and TRBJ1-1): DAGVTQSPTHLIKTRGQQVTLRCSPKSGHDTVSWYQQALGQGPQFIFQYYEEEERQRGNFPDRFSGHQFPNYSSELNVNALLLGDSALYLCASSLTGRNTEAFFGQGTRLTVV.

The gene calls are TRBV10-3 and TRBJ2-1; TRBD1 aligns across 8 bases. The CDR3 consists of 16 residues. J was trimmed by 2 bases and V by 4 bases; bases with no gene match: 7. The germline V gene has CDR1 ENHRY and CDR2 SYGVKD. The CDR3 is CAISGKDRGAYNEQFF. CDR3 nucleotides: TGTGCCATCAGTGGAAAAGACAGGGGAGCCTACAATGAGCAGTTCTTC.

The genes are TRBV6-6 and TRBJ1-1, with D possibly TRBD1 on 6 matching bases. The CDR3 extends over 13 amino acids. V was shortened by 6 bases and J by 4 bases, with 12 bases between the two germline ends. Germline CDR1 reads MNHNY; CDR2 reads SVGAGI (reference sequence). CDR3 DNA sequence: TGTGCCAGCAGCTCTGGACAGTCCACTGAAGCTTTCTTT. As protein: CASSSGQSTEAFF.

This chain uses TRBV27 with TRBJ1-2; 7 nucleotides line up with TRBD1. CDR1 and CDR2 (germline): MNHEY, SMNVEV (reference sequence). The CDR3 has 12 residues. Unmatched junction bases numbered 2, after V lost 2 bases and J lost 8 bases. In nucleotides, the CDR3 is TGTGCCAGCAGTTTAACAGGGGTCGGCTACACCTTC. Translation: CASSLTGVGYTF.

V is TRBV6-6 and J is TRBJ2-7, with D possibly matching TRBD1 (6 bases). V was clipped by 8 bases and J by 2 bases, with 10 bases between them. In germline, CDR1 is MNHNY, CDR2 SVGAGI (reference sequence). CDR3 length: 12 amino acids. CDR3 nucleotide sequence: TGTGCCAGCCAGGCAGGGGCCTACGAGCAGTACTTC. This translates into CASQAGAYEQYF.

This rearrangement joins TRBV7-9 to TRBJ2-5; tentatively, D is TRBD1 (5 bases). The CDR3 runs to 15 residues. Germline-derived CDR1 and CDR2 are SEHNR and FQNEAQ (reference sequence). V lost 3 bases and J lost 3, with 14 bases in between. The CDR3 sequence is CASSLLDQGEETQYF. CDR3 DNA sequence: TGTGCCAGCAGCTTGCTAGATCAGGGCGAAGAGACCCAGTACTTC.

The chain uses TRBV28 and TRBJ1-3; D unresolved. Trimming took off 3 bases at V and 0 bases at J, with 6 bases between the two ends. The CDR3 is 14 amino acids. CDR1 MDHEN and CDR2 SYDVKM come from the germline V gene. The CDR3 DNA reads as TGTGCCAGCAGTTTTCCCTCCTCTGGAAACACCATATATTTT. Encoded protein: CASSFPSSGNTIYF.

The chain employs TRBV4-3 and TRBJ2-7; D possibly corresponds to TRBD1 (6 bases). V dropped 1 base and J dropped 2 bases, with 12 bases sitting between them. Germline loops: CDR1 LGHNA, CDR2 YSLEER. The CDR3 totals 15 residues. CDR3 loop: CASSQGQVDTYEQYF. CDR3 coding DNA: TGCGCCAGCAGCCAAGGACAGGTCGATACCTACGAGCAGTACTTC.

The V call is TRBV7-9, the J call TRBJ1-1, with D uncertain. Per the germline V gene, CDR1 is SEHNR and CDR2 is FQNEAQ (reference sequence). The CDR3 consists of 11 residues. V was trimmed by 7 bases and J by 7 bases, leaving 10 bases between them. The CDR3 loop reads CASTGASEAFF. The CDR3 bases are TGTGCCAGCACCGGAGCGAGTGAAGCTTTCTTT.

The chain joins TRBV2 to TRBJ1-6; possibly TRBD1 for D (6 bases). Trimming stripped 6 bases from V and 8 bases from J, with 17 bases between. This CDR3 region has 15 residues. CDR1 is SNHLY and CDR2 is FYNNEI in the germline V gene. In DNA form, the CDR3 reads TGTGCCAGCAGGTTTCAGACAGGCGCCGATTCACCCCTCCACTTT. Translated: CASRFQTGADSPLHF.

The chain combines TRBV5-4 with TRBJ2-4; 8 nucleotides line up with TRBD1. Germline CDR1 and CDR2: SGHNT and YYREEE (reference sequence). The CDR3 is made up of 13 amino acids. J was trimmed by 8 bases and V by 4 bases; bases with no gene match: 5. CDR3 nucleotides: TGTGCCAGCAGCACCTTACAGGGGGACATTCAGTACTTC. This sequence encodes CASSTLQGDIQYF.

The V and J genes are TRBV27 and TRBJ2-5; 8 bases align to TRBD1. Germline loops: CDR1 MNHEY, CDR2 SMNVEV (reference sequence). V dropped 6 bases and J dropped 1; count of bases not matched to a gene: 4. The CDR3 totals 14 residues. In DNA form, the CDR3 reads TGTGCCAGCAGGGTCAGGGGGCTCCAAGAGACCCAGTACTTC. Protein: CASRVRGLQETQYF.

This clone showed up just a few times. This chain joins TRBV30 and TRBJ1-5; D not resolved. Trimming cost V 5 bases and J 0 bases, with 11 bases left between them. Germline V gene lookup returns CDR1 GTSNPN and CDR2 SVGIG (reference sequence). This CDR3 region has 14 residues. The CDR3, as DNA: TGTGCCTGGGGACTCCTCAATAGCAATCAGCCCCAGCATTTT. Its translation: CAWGLLNSNQPQHF.

This chain uses TRBV5-1 with TRBJ2-7; 10 bases fit TRBD2. V lost 8 bases, J lost 3 bases, and 20 bases stayed unmatched. The CDR3 contains 18 residues. The V gene's germline CDR1 is SGHRS and CDR2 YFSETQ. The CDR3, as DNA: TGCGCCAGTACTGTAGCGGGAGGAACTCAACTGCAGGTCTACGAGCAGTACTTC. Translation gives CASTVAGGTQLQVYEQYF.

The genes are TRBV10-3 and TRBJ1-1; D not certain. V shed 1 base and J shed 5 bases, with 8 bases lying between them. The germline gives CDR1 ENHRY, CDR2 SYGVKD. CDR3 size: 13 residues. CDR3 in amino acids: CAISEFAGTEAFF. Here the CDR3 DNA reads TGTGCCATCAGTGAGTTCGCGGGTACTGAAGCTTTCTTT.

This clone was found a few times. The chain employs TRBV19 and TRBJ1-6, with TRBD1 identical over 9 bases. V gave up 4 bases and J gave up 3 bases; unmatched junction bases: 1. This CDR3 region has 15 residues. The V gene's germline CDR1 is LNHDA and CDR2 SQIVND (reference sequence). This chain's CDR3 is CASSTTGGYNSPLHF. CDR3 DNA: TGTGCCAGTAGTACGACAGGGGGCTATAATTCACCCCTCCACTTT.

The chain recombines TRBV25-1 with TRBJ2-1, with 10 bases aligning to TRBD2. This CDR3 has 13 residues. V was pared by 7 bases and J by 8 bases, with 5 bases of the junction left unmatched. The germline CDR1 and CDR2 sequences are MGHDK and SYGVNS. CDR3 residues: CASKGLAADEQFF. The CDR3 DNA sequence: TGTGCCAGCAAAGGACTAGCGGCCGATGAGCAGTTCTTC.

The chain couples TRBV30 to TRBJ2-3, with D possibly matching TRBD2 (6 bases). The CDR3 has 15 residues. In germline, CDR1 is GTSNPN, CDR2 SVGIG (reference sequence). V lost 3 bases, J lost 3 bases, and 16 bases lay in between. CDR3 nucleotides: TGTGCCTGGAGGGCGGGATTTTGGGAGACAGATACGCAGTATTTT. Residues: CAWRAGFWETDTQYF.

The genes are TRBV9 and TRBJ2-7, with 7 bases that match TRBD2. This CDR3 comprises 15 residues. Germline V gene lookup returns CDR1 SGDLS and CDR2 YYNGEE. V was pared by 2 bases and J by 0 bases, with 5 bases of the junction left unmatched. The CDR3 loop reads CASSVAGAGSYEQYF. In DNA form, the CDR3 reads TGTGCCAGCAGCGTTGCGGGAGCGGGCTCCTACGAGCAGTACTTC. Using reference TRBV9 and TRBJ2-7 for the parts outside the CDR3, the full variable domain is DSGVTQTPKHLITATGQRVTLRCSPRSGDLSVYWYQQSLDQGLQFLIQYYNGEERAKGNILERFSAQQFPDLHSELNLSSLELGDSALYFCASSVAGAGSYEQYFGPGTRLTVT.

This chain connects TRBV28 to TRBJ2-5; 7 bases match TRBD1. Germline CDR1 is MDHEN and CDR2 is SYDVKM. The CDR3 length is 13 residues. V was clipped by 7 bases and J by 0 bases; unmatched bases: 2. As DNA, the CDR3 is TGTGCCAGCATGGGACAGTACCAAGAGACCCAGTACTTC. Translation gives CASMGQYQETQYF.

CDR3 nucleotide sequence: TGTGCCAGCAGTTTGGGGGGGAAAAACTATGGCTACACCTTC. Translated: CASSLGGKNYGYTF. The chain combines TRBV28 with TRBJ1-2; possible D gene TRBD1, 5 bases. V was clipped by 3 bases and J by 2 bases, with 10 bases between them. The CDR3 runs 14 residues. Germline V gene lookup returns CDR1 MDHEN and CDR2 SYDVKM.

The chain employs TRBV7-2 and TRBJ2-3; the D gene is possibly TRBD2 (7 bases). Trimming shortened V by 5 bases and J by 4 bases, and 16 bases separated the two germline ends. The CDR3 loop spans 15 amino acids. Germline V gene data show CDR1 as SGHTA and CDR2 as FQGNSA. The DNA of the CDR3 is TGTGCCAGCAGCCCCTTAGGGGGAGGGTCAGATACGCAGTATTTT. Translating it yields CASSPLGGGSDTQYF.

This chain links TRBV5-1 with TRBJ2-1; D is perhaps TRBD2 (7 bases). The CDR3 extends over 16 amino acids. Deletions cut 3 bases from V and 8 bases from J, with 21 bases between. Germline V gives CDR1 SGHRS, CDR2 YFSETQ. CDR3 protein: CASSSLGGRASDEQFF. In nucleotides, the CDR3 is TGCGCCAGCAGCTCCCTAGGGGGGAGGGCCTCAGATGAGCAGTTCTTC.

This sequence joins TRBV11-2 and TRBJ2-1, with 10 bases matching TRBD1. The CDR3 spans 15 residues. Germline CDR1 is SGHAT and CDR2 is FQNNGV. V lost 5 bases to trimming and J lost 6 bases; unmatched junction nucleotides: 7. This CDR3 reads CASSTGTGAINEQFF. The DNA for the CDR3 is TGTGCCAGCAGCACCGGGACAGGGGCAATCAATGAGCAGTTCTTC.

A few counts support this clone. The chain has TRBV6-6 and TRBJ2-7; 8 bases are a match to TRBD1. The V segment lost 6 bases and the J segment 1 base; nucleotides outside the gene matches: 5. CDR1 is MNHNY and CDR2 is SVGAGI in the germline V gene (reference sequence). This CDR3 region has 14 residues. The CDR3 DNA follows: TGTGCCAGCAGGGATCGACAGGGGTCCTACGAGCAGTACTTC. Residues: CASRDRQGSYEQYF.

The chain has TRBV27 and TRBJ2-6; the match to TRBD2 covers 9 bases. The CDR3 length is 19 residues. The germline gives CDR1 MNHEY, CDR2 SMNVEV (reference sequence). V was clipped by 5 bases and J by 1 base; unmatched bases: 12. The CDR3 sequence: CASSPRLAGVGSGANVLTF. As DNA, the CDR3 is TGTGCCAGCAGTCCTAGGTTAGCGGGAGTTGGTTCTGGGGCCAACGTCCTGACTTTC.

The rearrangement uses TRBV28 and TRBJ2-7; 15 bases align to TRBD2. The CDR3 totals 19 residues. The germline gives CDR1 MDHEN, CDR2 SYDVKM. The J segment lost 4 bases and the V segment lost 6 bases, leaving 16 bases of the junction unmatched. CDR3: CASSYFEGLAGGMGYEQYF. CDR3 coding DNA: TGTGCCAGCAGCTACTTCGAGGGACTAGCGGGAGGCATGGGGTACGAGCAGTACTTC. Full variable domain (remainder filled in from reference TRBV28 and TRBJ2-7): DVKVTQSSRYLVKRTGEKVFLECVQDMDHENMFWYRQDPGLGLRLIYFSYDVKMKEKGDIPEGYSVSREKKERFSLILESASTNQTSMYLCASSYFEGLAGGMGYEQYFGPGTRLTVT.

V and J are TRBV19 and TRBJ1-2; the D gene is possibly TRBD1 (6 bases). Germline CDR1 is LNHDA and CDR2 is SQIVND (reference sequence). CDR3 length equals 15 residues. Trimming stripped 6 bases from V and 2 bases from J, with 16 bases between. The CDR3 is CASSPIQGLNYGYTF. CDR3 DNA sequence: TGTGCCAGTAGCCCAATCCAGGGGCTCAACTATGGCTACACCTTC. The variable domain in full, completed from reference TRBV19 and TRBJ1-2, reads DGGITQSPKYLFRKEGQNVTLSCEQNLNHDAMYWYRQDPGQGLRLIYYSQIVNDFQKGDIAEGYSVSREKKESFPLTVTSAQKNPTAFYLCASSPIQGLNYGYTFGSGTRLTVV.

This chain joins TRBV30 and TRBJ2-5, with TRBD1 identical over 8 bases. The CDR3 spans 14 residues. Per the germline V gene, CDR1 is GTSNPN and CDR2 is SVGIG (reference sequence). The V segment lost 2 bases and the J segment 5 bases; nucleotides outside the gene matches: 7. The CDR3 reads CAWSPAGGWETQYF. As DNA, the CDR3 is TGTGCCTGGAGTCCGGCAGGGGGCTGGGAGACCCAGTACTTC. The complete variable domain, with remaining parts taken from reference TRBV30 and TRBJ2-5, reads SQTIHQWPATLVQPVGSPLSLECTVEGTSNPNLYWYRQAAGRGLQLLFYSVGIGQISSEVPQNLSASRPQDRQFILSSKKLLLSDSGFYLCAWSPAGGWETQYFGPGTRLLVL.